This TCR beta chain appears in the sequencing data of a study of cytomegalovirus exposure and HLA in healthy donors. Findings of the study overall: 164 TCR beta chains were listed as cytomegalovirus-associated.

On this clone itself: As yet, its antigen is unknown.

V lost 0 bases and J 1 base, leaving 6 bases between the germline ends. The CDR3 sequence is 14 residues long. Germline assignment: CDR1 SGHAT and CDR2 FQNNGV. It was the roughly 130-subject validation cohort, separate from the approximately 620-subject first cohort, to which the donors belonged. Some clones are missing from TCRdb's copy, which holds only in-frame ones; the method was immunoSEQ multiplex PCR. The data contain about 120,000 clones, 86% of them seen just once; the ten biggest clones take up roughly 5.3%. V gene TRBV11-2 combines with J gene TRBJ2-5; D may be TRBD2 (6 bases). The receptor was derived from a man between 18 and 29 years old in good health and CMV-seronegative. The sequencing sample was made of PBMCs. The CDR3 loop reads CASSLERGQETQYF. The DNA of the CDR3 is TGTGCCAGCAGCTTAGAGCGGGGCCAAGAGACCCAGTACTTC.